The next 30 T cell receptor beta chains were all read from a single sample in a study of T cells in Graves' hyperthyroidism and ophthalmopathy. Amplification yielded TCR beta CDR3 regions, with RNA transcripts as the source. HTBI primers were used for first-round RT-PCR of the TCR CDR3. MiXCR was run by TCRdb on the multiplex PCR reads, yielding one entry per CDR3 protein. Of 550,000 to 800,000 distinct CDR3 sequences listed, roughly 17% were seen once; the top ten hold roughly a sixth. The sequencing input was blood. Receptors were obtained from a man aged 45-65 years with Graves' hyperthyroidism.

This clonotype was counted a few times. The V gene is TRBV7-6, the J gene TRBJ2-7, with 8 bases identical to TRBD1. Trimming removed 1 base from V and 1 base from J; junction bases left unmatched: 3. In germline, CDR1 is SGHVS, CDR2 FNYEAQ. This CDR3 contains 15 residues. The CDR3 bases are TGTGCCAGCAGCTTAGGGACAGGGAAATCCTACGAGCAGTACTTC. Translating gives CASSLGTGKSYEQYF.

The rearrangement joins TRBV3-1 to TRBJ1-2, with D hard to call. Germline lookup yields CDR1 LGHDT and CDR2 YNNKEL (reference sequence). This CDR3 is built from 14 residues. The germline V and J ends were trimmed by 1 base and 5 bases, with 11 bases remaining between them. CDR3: CASSQGEGEYGYTF. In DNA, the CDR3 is TGTGCCAGCAGCCAAGGAGAGGGTGAGTATGGCTACACCTTC.

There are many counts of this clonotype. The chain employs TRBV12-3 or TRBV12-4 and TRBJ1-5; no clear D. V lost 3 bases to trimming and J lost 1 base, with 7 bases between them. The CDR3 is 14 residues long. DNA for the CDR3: TGTGCCAGCAGTTTTGGGTTGAGCAATCAGCCCCAGCATTTT. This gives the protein CASSFGLSNQPQHF.

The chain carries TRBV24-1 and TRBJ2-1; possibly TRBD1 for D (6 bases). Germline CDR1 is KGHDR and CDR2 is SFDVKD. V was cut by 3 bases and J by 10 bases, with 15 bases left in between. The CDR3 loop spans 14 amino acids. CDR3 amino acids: CATSDLTGTREQFF. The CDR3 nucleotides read TGTGCCACCAGTGATCTGACGGGGACAAGGGAGCAGTTCTTC.

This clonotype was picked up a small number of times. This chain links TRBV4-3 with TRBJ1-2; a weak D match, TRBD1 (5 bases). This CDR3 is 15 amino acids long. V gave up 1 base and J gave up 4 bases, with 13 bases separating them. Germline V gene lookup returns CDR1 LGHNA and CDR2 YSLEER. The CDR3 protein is CASSQVGQGAYGYTF. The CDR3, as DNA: TGCGCCAGCAGCCAAGTGGGGCAGGGTGCCTATGGCTACACCTTC.

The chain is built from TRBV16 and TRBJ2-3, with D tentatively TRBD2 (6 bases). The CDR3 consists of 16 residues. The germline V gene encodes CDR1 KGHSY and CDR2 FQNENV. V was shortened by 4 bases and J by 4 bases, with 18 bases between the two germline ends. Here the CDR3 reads CASSPLGGRGADTQYF. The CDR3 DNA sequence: TGTGCCAGCAGCCCCCTGGGGGGAAGAGGAGCAGATACGCAGTATTTT.

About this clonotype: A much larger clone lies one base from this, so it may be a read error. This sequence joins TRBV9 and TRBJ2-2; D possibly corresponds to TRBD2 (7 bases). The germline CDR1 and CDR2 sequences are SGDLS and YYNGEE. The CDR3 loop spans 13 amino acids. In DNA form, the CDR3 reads TGTACCAGTGAGGGAGGGGGCACCGGGGAGCTGTTTTTT. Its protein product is CTSEGGGTGELFF. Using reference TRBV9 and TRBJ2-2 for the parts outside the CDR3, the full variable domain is DSGVTQTPKHLITATGQRVTLRCSPRSGDLSVYWYQQSLDQGLQFLIQYYNGEERAKGNILERFSAQQFPDLHSELNLSSLELGDSALYFCTSEGGGTGELFFGEGSRLTVL.

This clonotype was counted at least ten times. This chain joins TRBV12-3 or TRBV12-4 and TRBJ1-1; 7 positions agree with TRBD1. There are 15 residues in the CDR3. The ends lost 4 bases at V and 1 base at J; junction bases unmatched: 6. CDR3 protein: CASSYSTGQNTEAFF. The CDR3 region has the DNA TGTGCCAGCAGTTACTCGACAGGGCAGAACACTGAAGCTTTCTTT.

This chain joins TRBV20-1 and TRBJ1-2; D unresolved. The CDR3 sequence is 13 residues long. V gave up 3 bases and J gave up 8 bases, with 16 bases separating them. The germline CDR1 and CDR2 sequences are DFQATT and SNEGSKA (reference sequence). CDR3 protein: CSARAETGNGYTF. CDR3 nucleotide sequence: TGCAGTGCTAGGGCGGAGACGGGGAACGGCTACACCTTC.

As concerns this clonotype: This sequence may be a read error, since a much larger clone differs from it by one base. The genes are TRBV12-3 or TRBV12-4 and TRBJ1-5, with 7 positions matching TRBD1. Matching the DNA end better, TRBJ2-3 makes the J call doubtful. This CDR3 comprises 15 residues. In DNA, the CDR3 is TGTGCCAGCAGCCAGGACAGGTATAGCAATCAGCCCCAGTATTTT. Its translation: CASSQDRYSNQPQYF.

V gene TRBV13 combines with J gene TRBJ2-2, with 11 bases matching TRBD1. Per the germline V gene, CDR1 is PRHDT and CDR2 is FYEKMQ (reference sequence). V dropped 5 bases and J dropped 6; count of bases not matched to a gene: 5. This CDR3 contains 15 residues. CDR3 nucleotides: TGTGCCAGCAGCCGACCGGGACAGGGGGCCGGGGAGCTGTTTTTT. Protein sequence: CASSRPGQGAGELFF. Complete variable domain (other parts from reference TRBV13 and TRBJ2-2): AAGVIQSPRHLIKEKRETATLKCYPIPRHDTVYWYQQGPGQDPQFLISFYEKMQSDKGSIPDRFSAQQFSDYHSELNMSSLELGDSALYFCASSRPGQGAGELFFGEGSRLTVL.

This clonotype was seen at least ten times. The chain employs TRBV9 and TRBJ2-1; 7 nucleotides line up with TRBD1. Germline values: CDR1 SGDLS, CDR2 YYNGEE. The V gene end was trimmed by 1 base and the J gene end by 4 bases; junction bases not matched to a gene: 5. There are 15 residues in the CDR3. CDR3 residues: CASSVSTGVYNEQFF. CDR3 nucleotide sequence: TGTGCCAGCAGCGTATCCACAGGGGTATACAATGAGCAGTTCTTC.

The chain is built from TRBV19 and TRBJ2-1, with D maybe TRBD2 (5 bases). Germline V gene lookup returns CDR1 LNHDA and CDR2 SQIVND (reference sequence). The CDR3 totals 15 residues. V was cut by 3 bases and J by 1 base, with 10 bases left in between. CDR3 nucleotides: TGTGCCAGTAGTATTACGCCGGGGTCCTACAATGAGCAGTTCTTC. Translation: CASSITPGSYNEQFF.

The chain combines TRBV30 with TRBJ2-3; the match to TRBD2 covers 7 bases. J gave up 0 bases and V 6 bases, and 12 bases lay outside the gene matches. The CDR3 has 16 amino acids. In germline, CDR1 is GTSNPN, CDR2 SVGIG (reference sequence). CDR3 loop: CACNDILARSTDTQYF. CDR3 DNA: TGTGCCTGCAACGACATACTAGCGCGTAGCACAGATACGCAGTATTTT.

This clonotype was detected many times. CDR3 nucleotide sequence: TGCAGTGCTAGAGACAGCGGAGCCTCCTACGAGCAGTACTTC. This codes for CSARDSGASYEQYF. This chain connects TRBV20-1 to TRBJ2-7; D may be TRBD2 (5 bases). This CDR3 is 14 amino acids long. Deletions cut 0 bases from V and 0 bases from J, with 9 bases between. Germline assignment: CDR1 DFQATT and CDR2 SNEGSKA (reference sequence).

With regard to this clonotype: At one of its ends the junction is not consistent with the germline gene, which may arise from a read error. CDR3: CANSPPLSGRNTDTQYF. In DNA form, the CDR3 reads TGTGCCAACAGCCCCCCCCTCAGTGGGAGGAACACAGATACGCAGTATTTT. This sequence joins TRBV7-9 and TRBJ2-3, with a possible D match to TRBD2 (6 bases). In germline, CDR1 is SEHNR, CDR2 FQNEAQ (reference sequence). The CDR3 contains 17 residues.

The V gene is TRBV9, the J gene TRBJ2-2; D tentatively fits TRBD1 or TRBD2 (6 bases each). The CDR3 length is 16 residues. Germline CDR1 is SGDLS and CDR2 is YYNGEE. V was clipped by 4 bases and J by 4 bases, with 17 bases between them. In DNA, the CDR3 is TGTGCCAGCAGCCCGGGGGCAGGGGCGGCCACCGGGGAGCTGTTTTTT. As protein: CASSPGAGAATGELFF.

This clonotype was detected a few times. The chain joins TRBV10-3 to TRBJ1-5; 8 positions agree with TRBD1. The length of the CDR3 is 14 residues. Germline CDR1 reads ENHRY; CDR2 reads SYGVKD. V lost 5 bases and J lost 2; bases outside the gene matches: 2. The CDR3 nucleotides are TGTGCCATCAGTTCACAGGGGGGCAATCAGCCCCAGCATTTT. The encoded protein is CAISSQGGNQPQHF.

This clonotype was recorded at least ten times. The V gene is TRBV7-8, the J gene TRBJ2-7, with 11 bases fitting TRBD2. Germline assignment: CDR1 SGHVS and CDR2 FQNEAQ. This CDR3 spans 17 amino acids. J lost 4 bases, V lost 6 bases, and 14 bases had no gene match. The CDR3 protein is CASSPMEGGTSGYEQYF. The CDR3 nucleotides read TGTGCCAGCAGTCCTATGGAAGGAGGGACTAGCGGTTACGAGCAGTACTTC. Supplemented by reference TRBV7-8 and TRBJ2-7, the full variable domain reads GAGVSQSPRYKVAKRGQDVALRCDPISGHVSLFWYQQALGQGPEFLTYFQNEAQLDKSGLPSDRFFAERPEGSVSTLKIQRTQQEDSAVYLCASSPMEGGTSGYEQYFGPGTRLTVT.

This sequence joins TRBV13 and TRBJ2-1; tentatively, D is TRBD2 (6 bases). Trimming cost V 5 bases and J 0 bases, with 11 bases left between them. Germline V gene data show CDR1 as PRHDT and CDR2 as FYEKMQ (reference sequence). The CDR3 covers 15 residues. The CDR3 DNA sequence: TGTGCCAGCAGCCGACGGGGGTACTCCTACAATGAGCAGTTCTTC. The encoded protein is CASSRRGYSYNEQFF.

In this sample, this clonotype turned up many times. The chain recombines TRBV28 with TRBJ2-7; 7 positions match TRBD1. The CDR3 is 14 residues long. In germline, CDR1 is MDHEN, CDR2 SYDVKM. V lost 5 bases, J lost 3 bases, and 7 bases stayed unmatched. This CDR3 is CASSPDRINYEQYF. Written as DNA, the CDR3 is TGTGCCAGCAGTCCGGACAGGATTAACTACGAGCAGTACTTC.

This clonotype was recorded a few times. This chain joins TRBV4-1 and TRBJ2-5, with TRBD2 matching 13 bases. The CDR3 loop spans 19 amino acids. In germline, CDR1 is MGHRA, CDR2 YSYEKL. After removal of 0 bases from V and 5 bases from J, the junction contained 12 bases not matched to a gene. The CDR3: CASSQDRLAGGRLKETQYF. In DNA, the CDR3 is TGCGCCAGCAGCCAAGATAGACTAGCGGGAGGTCGTTTGAAGGAGACCCAGTACTTC.

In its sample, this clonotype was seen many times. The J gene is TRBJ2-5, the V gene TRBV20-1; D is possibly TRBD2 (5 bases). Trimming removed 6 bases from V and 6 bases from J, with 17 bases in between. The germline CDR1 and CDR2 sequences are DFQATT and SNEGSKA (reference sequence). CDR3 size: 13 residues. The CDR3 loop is CSATPAGEKTQYF. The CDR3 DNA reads TGCAGTGCCACCCCCGCGGGCGAGAAGACCCAGTACTTC.

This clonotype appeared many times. The CDR3 region has the DNA TGTGCCAGCAGCTTAAAGGGGAATTCACCCCTCCACTTT. This translates into CASSLKGNSPLHF. This chain links TRBV11-2 with TRBJ1-6; D might be TRBD1 (5 bases). Germline CDR1 and CDR2: SGHAT and FQNNGV. Trimming cost V 2 bases and J 7 bases, with 6 bases left between them. The CDR3 spans 13 residues. Full variable domain (outside the CDR3, taken from reference TRBV11-2 and TRBJ1-6): EAGVAQSPRYKIIEKRQSVAFWCNPISGHATLYWYQQILGQGPKLLIQFQNNGVVDDSQLPKDRFSAERLKGVDSTLKIQPAKLEDSAVYLCASSLKGNSPLHFGNGTRLTVT.

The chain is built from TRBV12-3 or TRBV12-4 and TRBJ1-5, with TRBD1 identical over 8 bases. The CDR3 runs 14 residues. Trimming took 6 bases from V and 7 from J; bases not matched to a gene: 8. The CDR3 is CASRSGQGRQPQHF. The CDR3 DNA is TGTGCCAGCAGATCCGGACAGGGAAGGCAGCCCCAGCATTTT.

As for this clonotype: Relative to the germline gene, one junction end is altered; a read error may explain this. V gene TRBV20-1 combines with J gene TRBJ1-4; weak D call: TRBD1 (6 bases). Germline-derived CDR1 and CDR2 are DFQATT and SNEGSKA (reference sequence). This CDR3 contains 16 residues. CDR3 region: CSAKSRQAATNEKLLF. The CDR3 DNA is TGCAGTGCTAAATCTCGACAGGCTGCAACTAATGAAAAACTGTTATTT.

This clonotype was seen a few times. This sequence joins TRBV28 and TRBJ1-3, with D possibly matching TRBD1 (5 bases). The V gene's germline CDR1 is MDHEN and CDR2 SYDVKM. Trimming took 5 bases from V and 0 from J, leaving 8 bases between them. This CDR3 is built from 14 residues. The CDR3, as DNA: TGTGCCAGCAGTGACAGTCTCTCTGGAAACACCATATATTTT. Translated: CASSDSLSGNTIYF.

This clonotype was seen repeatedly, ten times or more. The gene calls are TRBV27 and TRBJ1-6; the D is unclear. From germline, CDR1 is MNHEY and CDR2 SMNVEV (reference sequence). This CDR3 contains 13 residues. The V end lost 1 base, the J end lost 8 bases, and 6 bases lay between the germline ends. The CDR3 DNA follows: TGTGCCAGCAGTTTATGGGCTGATTCACCCCTCCACTTT. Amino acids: CASSLWADSPLHF.

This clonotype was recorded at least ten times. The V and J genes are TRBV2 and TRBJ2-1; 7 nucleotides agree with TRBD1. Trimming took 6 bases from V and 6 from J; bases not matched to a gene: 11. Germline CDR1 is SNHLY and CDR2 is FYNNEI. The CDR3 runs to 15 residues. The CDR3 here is CASSAQGLNANEQFF. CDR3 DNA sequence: TGTGCCAGCAGCGCACAGGGGCTGAACGCCAATGAGCAGTTCTTC.

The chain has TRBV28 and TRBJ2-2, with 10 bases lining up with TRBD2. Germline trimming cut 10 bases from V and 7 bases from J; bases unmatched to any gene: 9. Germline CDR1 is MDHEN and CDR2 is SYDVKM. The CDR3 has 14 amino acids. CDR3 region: CATGTSESGGELFF. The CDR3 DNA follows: TGTGCCACCGGGACTAGCGAGAGCGGCGGGGAGCTGTTTTTT.